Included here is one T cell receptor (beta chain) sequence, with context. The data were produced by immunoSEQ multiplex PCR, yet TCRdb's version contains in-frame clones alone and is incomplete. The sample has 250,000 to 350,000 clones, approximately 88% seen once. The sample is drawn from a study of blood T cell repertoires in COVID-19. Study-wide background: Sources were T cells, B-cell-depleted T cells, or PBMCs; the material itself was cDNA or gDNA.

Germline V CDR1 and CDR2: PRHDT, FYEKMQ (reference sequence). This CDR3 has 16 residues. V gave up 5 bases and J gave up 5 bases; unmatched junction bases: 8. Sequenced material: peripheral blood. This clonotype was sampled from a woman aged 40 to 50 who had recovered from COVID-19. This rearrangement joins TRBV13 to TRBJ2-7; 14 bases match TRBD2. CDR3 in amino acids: CASSMTSGRAGDEQYF. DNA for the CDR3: TGTGCCAGCAGCATGACTAGCGGGAGGGCCGGGGACGAGCAGTACTTC.